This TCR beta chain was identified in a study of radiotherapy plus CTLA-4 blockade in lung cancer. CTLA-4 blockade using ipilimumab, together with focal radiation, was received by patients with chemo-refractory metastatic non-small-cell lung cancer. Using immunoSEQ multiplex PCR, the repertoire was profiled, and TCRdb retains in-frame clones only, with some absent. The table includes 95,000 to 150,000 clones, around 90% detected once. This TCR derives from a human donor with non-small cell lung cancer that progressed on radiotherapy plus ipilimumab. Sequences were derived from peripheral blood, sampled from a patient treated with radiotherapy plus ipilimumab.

The CDR3 coding sequence is TGTGCCAGCAGGAGGACAGACCAAAGAGGCGAGCAGTACTTC. This codes for CASRRTDQRGEQYF. V is TRBV6-5 and J is TRBJ2-5; tentative D call: TRBD1 (6 bases). TRBJ2-7 explains the end of the DNA better; the J call may be wrong. The CDR3 consists of 14 residues. CDR1 MNHEY and CDR2 SVGAGI come from the germline V gene.